The TCR beta chain described here comes from a study of T-cell memory formation after mild COVID-19. Looked up from germline, CDR1 is SEHNR and CDR2 is FQNEAQ (reference sequence). The CDR3 is 15 amino acids. V lost 6 bases and J lost 4; bases outside the gene matches: 10. In its sample, this clonotype was seen a few times. No antigen is known for it. TCRdb itself ran the 5' RACE reads through MiXCR, one entry per CDR3 protein. The table has fewer than 600,000 distinct CDR3 sequences, roughly 22% seen once. Study outcomes and limitations: Prior to infection, memory already included some responding clones, suggesting cross-reactive memory joined.

The rearrangement joins TRBV7-9 to TRBJ1-2; 8 positions agree with TRBD1. The receptor was isolated from an adult woman who had mild COVID-19 (a few samples of this study predate the infection). Cell type and time point are not known. Input material: PBMCs or a T cell subset sorted from them (not recorded which). Written as DNA, the CDR3 is TGTGCCAGCAGTCCCCCGGACAGGGCGTTCTATGGCTACACCTTC. This sequence encodes CASSPPDRAFYGYTF.